By frequency in the sample, the clone carrying this T cell receptor beta chain is large. Its antigen is not known. The sorted Tregs were CD4+CD25+CD127-/low cells. General study points: Tumor-infiltrating Treg TCR alpha and beta sequences overlapped most with tumor naive CD4+ T cells, then blood naive. Tumor memory CD4+ T cell TCR gene usage was found to cluster with blood and lymph node memory CD4+ cells and with lymph node naive CD4+ cells.

TCRdb ran MiXCR on the multiplex PCR reads and lists one entry per CDR3 protein. The sample has approximately 900 distinct CDR3 sequences; approximately 2.6% are singletons. The TCR comes from a female donor with breast cancer. Sequencing input: tumor-infiltrating Tregs sorted from the breast tumor.

This CDR3 is CASSPGTGEGYTF. Written as DNA, the CDR3 is TGTGCCAGCAGTCCCGGGACAGGGGAAGGCTACACCTTC. The rearrangement joins TRBV12-3 or TRBV12-4 to TRBJ1-2; 10 positions agree with TRBD1. The ends lost 5 bases at V and 8 bases at J; junction bases unmatched: 5. There are 13 residues in the CDR3.